This TCR beta chain was recovered during a study of blood T cell repertoires in COVID-19. In the study overall: The United States, Italy and Spain provided the acute and convalescent COVID-19 samples.

Repertoires were generated with immunoSEQ multiplex PCR, while TCRdb's copy carries only in-frame clones and drops some. The sample holds about 70,000 clones, roughly 74% seen once. This clone came up once. This TCR was recovered from a human donor in a cohort sampled during active COVID-19. Input material: peripheral blood.

The CDR3 is CASSPPNRGSDTEAFF. In DNA form, the CDR3 reads TGTGCCAGCTCACCACCGAACAGGGGTTCCGACACTGAAGCTTTCTTT. The rearrangement links TRBV18 to TRBJ1-1; 7 bases match TRBD1. CDR3 length: 16 amino acids. J lost 3 bases, V lost 0 bases, and 7 bases had no gene match. Germline V CDR1 and CDR2: KGHSH, LQKENI.